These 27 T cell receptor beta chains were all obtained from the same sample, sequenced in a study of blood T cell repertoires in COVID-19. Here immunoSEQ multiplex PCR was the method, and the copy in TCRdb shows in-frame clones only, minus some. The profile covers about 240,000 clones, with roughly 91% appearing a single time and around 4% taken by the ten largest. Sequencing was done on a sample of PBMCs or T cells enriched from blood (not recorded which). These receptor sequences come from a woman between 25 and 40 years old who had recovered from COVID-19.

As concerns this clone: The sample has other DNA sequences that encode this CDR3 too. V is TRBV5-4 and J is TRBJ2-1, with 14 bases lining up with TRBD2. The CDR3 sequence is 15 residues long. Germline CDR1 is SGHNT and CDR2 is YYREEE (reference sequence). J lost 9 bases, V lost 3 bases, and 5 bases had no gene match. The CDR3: CASSSGLAGGLEQFF. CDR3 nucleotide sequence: TGTGCCAGCAGCTCCGGACTAGCGGGAGGTCTTGAGCAGTTCTTC.

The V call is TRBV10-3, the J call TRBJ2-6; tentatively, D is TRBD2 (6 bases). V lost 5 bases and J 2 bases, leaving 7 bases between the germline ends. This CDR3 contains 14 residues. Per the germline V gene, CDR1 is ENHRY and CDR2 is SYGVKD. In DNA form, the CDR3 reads TGTGCCATCAGTCGGGGGACTGGGGCCAACGTCCTGACTTTC. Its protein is CAISRGTGANVLTF.

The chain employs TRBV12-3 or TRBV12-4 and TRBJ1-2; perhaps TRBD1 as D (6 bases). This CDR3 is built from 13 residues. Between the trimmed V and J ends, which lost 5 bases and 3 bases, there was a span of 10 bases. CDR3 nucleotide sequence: TGTGCCAGCAGTCTAGAGGGGGACTATGGCTACACCTTC. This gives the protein CASSLEGDYGYTF.

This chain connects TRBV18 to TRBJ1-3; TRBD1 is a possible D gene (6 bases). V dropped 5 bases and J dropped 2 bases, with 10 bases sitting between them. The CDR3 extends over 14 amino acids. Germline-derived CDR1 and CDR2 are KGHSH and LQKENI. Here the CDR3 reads CASSVQGPGNTIYF. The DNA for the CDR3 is TGTGCCAGCTCAGTACAGGGTCCTGGAAACACCATATATTTT.

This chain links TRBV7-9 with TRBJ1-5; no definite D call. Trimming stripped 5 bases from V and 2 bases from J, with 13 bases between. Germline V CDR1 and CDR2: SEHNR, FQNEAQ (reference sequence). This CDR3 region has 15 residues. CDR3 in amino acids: CASSLAGSGNQPQHF. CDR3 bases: TGTGCCAGCAGCCTCGCGGGTTCTGGCAATCAGCCCCAGCATTTT.

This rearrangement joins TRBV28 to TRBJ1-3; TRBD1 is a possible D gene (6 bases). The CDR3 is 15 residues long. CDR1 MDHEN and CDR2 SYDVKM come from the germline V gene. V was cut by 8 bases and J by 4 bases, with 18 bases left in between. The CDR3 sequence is CASDGRGNYGNTIYF. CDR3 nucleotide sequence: TGTGCCAGCGATGGGAGGGGGAACTACGGAAACACCATATATTTT.

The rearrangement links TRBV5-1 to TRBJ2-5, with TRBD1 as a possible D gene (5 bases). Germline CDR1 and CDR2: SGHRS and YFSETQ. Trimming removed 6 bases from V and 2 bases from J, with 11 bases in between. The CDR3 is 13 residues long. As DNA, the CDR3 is TGCGCCAGCACCCTCCGACAGCAAGAGACCCAGTACTTC. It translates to CASTLRQQETQYF. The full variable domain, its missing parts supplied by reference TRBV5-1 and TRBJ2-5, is KAGVTQTPRYLIKTRGQQVTLSCSPISGHRSVSWYQQTPGQGLQFLFEYFSETQRNKGNFPGRFSGRQFSNSRSEMNVSTLELGDSALYLCASTLRQQETQYFGPGTRLLVL.

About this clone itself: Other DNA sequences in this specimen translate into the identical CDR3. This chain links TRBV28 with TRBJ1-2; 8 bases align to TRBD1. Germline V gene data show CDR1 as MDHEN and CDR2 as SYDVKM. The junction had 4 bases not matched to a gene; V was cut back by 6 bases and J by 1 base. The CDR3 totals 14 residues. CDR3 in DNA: TGTGCCAGCAGCACCGGACAGGGTAACTATGGCTACACCTTC. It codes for CASSTGQGNYGYTF.

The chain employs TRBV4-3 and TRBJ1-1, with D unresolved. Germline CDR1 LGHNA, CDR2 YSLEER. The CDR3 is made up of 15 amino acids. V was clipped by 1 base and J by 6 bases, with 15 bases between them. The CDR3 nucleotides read TGCGCCAGCAGCCAAGGGGCGAGATTTAACTCTGAAGCTTTCTTT. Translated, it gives CASSQGARFNSEAFF.

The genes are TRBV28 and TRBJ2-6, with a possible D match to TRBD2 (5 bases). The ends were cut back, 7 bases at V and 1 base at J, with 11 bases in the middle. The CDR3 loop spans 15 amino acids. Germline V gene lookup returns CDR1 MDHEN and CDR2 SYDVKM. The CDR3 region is CASTSGVSGANVLTF. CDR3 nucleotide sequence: TGTGCCAGCACCTCCGGGGTTTCTGGGGCCAACGTCCTGACTTTC.

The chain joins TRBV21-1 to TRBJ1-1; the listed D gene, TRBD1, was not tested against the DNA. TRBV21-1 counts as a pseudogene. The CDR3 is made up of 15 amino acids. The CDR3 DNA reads TGTGCCAGCAGAAAAGCCGAGGGACAGGGAACTGAAGCTTTCTTT. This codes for CASRKAEGQGTEAFF.

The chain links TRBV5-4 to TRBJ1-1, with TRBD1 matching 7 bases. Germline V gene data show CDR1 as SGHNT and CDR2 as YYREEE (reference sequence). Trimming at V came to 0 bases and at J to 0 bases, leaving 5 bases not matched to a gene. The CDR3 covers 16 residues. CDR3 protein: CASSLGVRGLNTEAFF. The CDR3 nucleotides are TGTGCCAGCAGCTTGGGTGTCAGGGGGTTGAACACTGAAGCTTTCTTT.

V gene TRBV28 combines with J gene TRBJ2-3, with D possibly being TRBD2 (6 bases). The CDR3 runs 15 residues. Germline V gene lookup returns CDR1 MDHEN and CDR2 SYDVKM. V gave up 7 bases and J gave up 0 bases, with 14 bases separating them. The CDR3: CASIPRGTSTDTQYF. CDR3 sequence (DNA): TGTGCCAGCATCCCACGGGGGACGAGCACAGATACGCAGTATTTT. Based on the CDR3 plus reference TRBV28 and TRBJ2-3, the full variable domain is DVKVTQSSRYLVKRTGEKVFLECVQDMDHENMFWYRQDPGLGLRLIYFSYDVKMKEKGDIPEGYSVSREKKERFSLILESASTNQTSMYLCASIPRGTSTDTQYFGPGTRLTVL.

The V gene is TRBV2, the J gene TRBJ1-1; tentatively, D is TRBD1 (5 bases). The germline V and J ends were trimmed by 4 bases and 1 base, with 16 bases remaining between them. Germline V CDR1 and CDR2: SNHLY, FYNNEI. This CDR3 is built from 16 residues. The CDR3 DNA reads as TGTGCCAGCAGTGTTAATCAGGGTGTGTGGAACACTGAAGCTTTCTTT. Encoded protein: CASSVNQGVWNTEAFF.

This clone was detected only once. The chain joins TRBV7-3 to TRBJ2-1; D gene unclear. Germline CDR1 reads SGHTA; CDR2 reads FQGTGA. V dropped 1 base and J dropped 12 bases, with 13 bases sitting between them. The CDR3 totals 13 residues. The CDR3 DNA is TGTGCCAGCAGCTTAAACGTGGTACAGCCGCAGTTCTTC. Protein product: CASSLNVVQPQFF.

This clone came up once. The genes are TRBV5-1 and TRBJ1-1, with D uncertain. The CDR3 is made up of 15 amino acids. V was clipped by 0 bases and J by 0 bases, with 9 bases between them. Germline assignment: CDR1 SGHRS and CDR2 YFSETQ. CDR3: CASSLGISVNTEAFF. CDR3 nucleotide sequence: TGCGCCAGCAGCTTGGGAATCTCGGTGAACACTGAAGCTTTCTTT.

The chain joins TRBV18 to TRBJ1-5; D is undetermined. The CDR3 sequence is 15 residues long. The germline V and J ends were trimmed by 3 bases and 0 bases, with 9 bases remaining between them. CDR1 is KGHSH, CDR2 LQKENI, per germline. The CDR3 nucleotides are TGTGCCAGCTCACCGATCGCGGATAGCAATCAGCCCCAGCATTTT. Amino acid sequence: CASSPIADSNQPQHF. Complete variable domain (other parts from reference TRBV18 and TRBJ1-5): NAGVMQNPRHLVRRRGQEARLRCSPMKGHSHVYWYRQLPEEGLKFMVYLQKENIIDESGMPKERFSAEFPKEGPSILRIQQVVRGDSAAYFCASSPIADSNQPQHFGDGTRLSIL.

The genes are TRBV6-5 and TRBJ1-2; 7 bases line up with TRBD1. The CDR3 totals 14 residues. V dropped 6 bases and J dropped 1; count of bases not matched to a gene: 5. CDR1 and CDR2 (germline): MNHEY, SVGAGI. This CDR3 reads CASRLQGINYGYTF. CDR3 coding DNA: TGTGCCAGCAGGCTACAGGGGATTAACTATGGCTACACCTTC.

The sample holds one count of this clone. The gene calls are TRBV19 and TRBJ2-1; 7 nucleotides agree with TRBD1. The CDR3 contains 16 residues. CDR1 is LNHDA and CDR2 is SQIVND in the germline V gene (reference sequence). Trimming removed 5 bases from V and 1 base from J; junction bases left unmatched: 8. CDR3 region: CASSAASGGSYNEQFF. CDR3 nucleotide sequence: TGTGCCAGTAGTGCTGCATCAGGGGGTTCCTACAATGAGCAGTTCTTC.

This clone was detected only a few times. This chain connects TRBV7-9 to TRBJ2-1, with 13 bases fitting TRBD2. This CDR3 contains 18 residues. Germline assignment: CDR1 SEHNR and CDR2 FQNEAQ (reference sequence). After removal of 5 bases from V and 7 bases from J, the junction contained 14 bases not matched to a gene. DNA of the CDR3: TGTGCCAGCAGCCCGAGGACTAGCGGGAGTAAGTTTCGGAATGAGCAGTTCTTC. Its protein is CASSPRTSGSKFRNEQFF.

The CDR3 nucleotides read TGTGCCAGCAGTTACCCCTTACAAAACACTGAAGCTTTCTTT. Protein product: CASSYPLQNTEAFF. The gene calls are TRBV28 and TRBJ1-1; the D is unclear. The V end was cut by 4 bases, the J end by 2 bases, with 11 bases between. Germline CDR1 is MDHEN and CDR2 is SYDVKM. The CDR3 runs to 14 residues.

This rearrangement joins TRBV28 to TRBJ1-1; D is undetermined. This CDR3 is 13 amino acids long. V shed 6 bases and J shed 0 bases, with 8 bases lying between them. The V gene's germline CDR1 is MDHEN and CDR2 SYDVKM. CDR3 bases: TGTGCCAGCAGGACCGGGATGAACACTGAAGCTTTCTTT. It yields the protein CASRTGMNTEAFF.

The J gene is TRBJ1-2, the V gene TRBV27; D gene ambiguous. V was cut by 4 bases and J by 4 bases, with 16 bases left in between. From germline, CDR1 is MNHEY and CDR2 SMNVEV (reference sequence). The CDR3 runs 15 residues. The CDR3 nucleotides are TGTGCCAGCAGTTCAGGCCCTCTGGTTAGCTATGGCTACACCTTC. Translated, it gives CASSSGPLVSYGYTF.

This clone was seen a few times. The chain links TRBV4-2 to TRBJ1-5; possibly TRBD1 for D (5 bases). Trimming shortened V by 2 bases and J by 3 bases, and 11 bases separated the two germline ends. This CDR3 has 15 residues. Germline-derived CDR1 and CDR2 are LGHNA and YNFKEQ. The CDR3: CASSQYGGNNQPQHF. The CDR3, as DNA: TGTGCCAGCAGCCAATACGGGGGAAACAATCAGCCCCAGCATTTT.

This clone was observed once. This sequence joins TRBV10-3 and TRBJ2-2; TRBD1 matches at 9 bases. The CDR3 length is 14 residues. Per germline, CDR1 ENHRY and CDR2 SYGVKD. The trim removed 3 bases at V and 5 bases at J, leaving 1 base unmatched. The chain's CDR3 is CAISDDRGTGELFF. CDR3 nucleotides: TGTGCCATCAGTGATGACAGGGGGACCGGGGAGCTGTTTTTT.

CDR3 sequence reads: CASSPTGTGDWNEQFF. The CDR3 bases are TGTGCCAGCAGTCCAACCGGGACAGGGGATTGGAATGAGCAGTTCTTC. The V call is TRBV3-1 (or the pseudogene TRBV3-2), the J call TRBJ2-1; 10 positions match TRBD1. From germline, CDR1 is LGHDT and CDR2 YNNKEL (reference sequence). J gave up 7 bases and V 6 bases, and 12 bases lay outside the gene matches. The CDR3 spans 16 residues.

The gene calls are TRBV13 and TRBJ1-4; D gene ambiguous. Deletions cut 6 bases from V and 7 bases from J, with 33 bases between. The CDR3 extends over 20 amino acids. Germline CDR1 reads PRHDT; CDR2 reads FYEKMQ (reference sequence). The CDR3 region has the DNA TGTGCCAGCAGGCCATATCAGCGTCGACCAGTGATCGCCAAGTTTGAAAAACTGTTTTTT. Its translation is CASRPYQRRPVIAKFEKLFF.